This passage covers 29 T cell receptor beta chains from one sample sequenced in a study of blood T cell repertoires in COVID-19. Clones were sequenced by immunoSEQ multiplex PCR, and TCRdb holds only the in-frame ones, with some missing. The sample records 150,000 or so clones, about 90% being singletons. Input material: PBMCs or T cells enriched from blood (not recorded which). These receptors came from a woman in her 50s who had recovered from COVID-19.

The V and J genes are TRBV4-1 and TRBJ2-2; 10 bases align to TRBD2. The CDR3 is made up of 16 amino acids. J gave up 6 bases and V 1 base, and 5 bases lay outside the gene matches. Germline lookup yields CDR1 MGHRA and CDR2 YSYEKL. CDR3 amino acids: CASSQGPSGRSGELFF. The CDR3 DNA sequence: TGCGCCAGCAGCCAAGGTCCTAGCGGGAGATCCGGGGAGCTGTTTTTT.

The chain links TRBV6-5 to TRBJ1-2, with 7 bases identical to TRBD1. The CDR3 is 13 residues long. V lost 5 bases and J lost 6; bases outside the gene matches: 6. Looked up from germline, CDR1 is MNHEY and CDR2 is SVGAGI. CDR3 sequence reads: CASSLQGMDGYTF. CDR3 in DNA: TGTGCCAGCAGTCTACAGGGGATGGATGGCTACACCTTC.

The chain has TRBV30 and TRBJ2-5; TRBD1 agrees at 8 bases. Germline V lookup: CDR1 GTSNPN, CDR2 SVGIG (reference sequence). Trimming removed 3 bases from V and 5 bases from J; junction bases left unmatched: 5. The CDR3 covers 13 residues. The CDR3 protein is CAWRAGGRETQYF. The CDR3 DNA reads TGTGCCTGGAGGGCAGGGGGCAGGGAGACCCAGTACTTC.

The CDR3 reads CAIGKGAPAGELFF. CDR3 coding DNA: TGTGCCATCGGAAAGGGGGCACCAGCCGGGGAGCTGTTTTTT. The rearrangement uses TRBV10-3 and TRBJ2-2, with 7 bases fitting TRBD1. With 8 bases clipped from V and 6 bases from J, the junction kept 9 bases outside the gene matches. The CDR3 sequence is 14 residues long. Germline values: CDR1 ENHRY, CDR2 SYGVKD.

The chain uses TRBV7-9 and TRBJ2-5; TRBD1 aligns across 8 bases. With V trimmed by 5 bases and J by 4 bases, 12 bases remained unmatched. The CDR3 length is 16 residues. In germline, CDR1 is SEHNR, CDR2 FQNEAQ (reference sequence). Here the CDR3 reads CASSRALDRGLETQYF. In DNA form, the CDR3 reads TGTGCCAGCAGCAGAGCCTTAGACAGGGGTTTAGAGACCCAGTACTTC.

V gene TRBV23-1 combines with J gene TRBJ2-5; TRBD1 might be the D (6 bases). TRBV23-1 is assigned to the ORF class and has an uncertain function. The CDR3 consists of 14 residues. V dropped 2 bases and J dropped 5 bases, with 12 bases sitting between them. The CDR3 reads CASSQDRWGETQYF. CDR3 DNA sequence: TGCGCCAGCAGTCAAGACAGGTGGGGGGAGACCCAGTACTTC.

The chain recombines TRBV18 with TRBJ2-3, with 8 nucleotides matching TRBD1. The CDR3 has 16 residues. Losses at the gene ends were 6 bases for V and 3 bases for J; bases not matched to a gene: 11. The germline CDR1 and CDR2 sequences are KGHSH and LQKENI. CDR3 bases: TGTGCCAGCTCCGGACAGGGACAGGTCGTAACAGATACGCAGTATTTT. Its translation: CASSGQGQVVTDTQYF.

The chain couples TRBV18 to TRBJ1-3, with a possible D match to TRBD1 (5 bases). The germline CDR1 and CDR2 sequences are KGHSH and LQKENI. This CDR3 is 16 amino acids long. Deletions cut 1 base from V and 4 bases from J, with 14 bases between. CDR3 amino acids: CASSPRGSTQGNTIYF. The CDR3 coding sequence is TGTGCCAGCTCACCACGGGGCTCTACACAAGGAAACACCATATATTTT.

The chain joins TRBV21-1 to TRBJ2-1; TRBD2 is the table's D call, not checked against the DNA. TRBV21-1 has pseudogene status. The CDR3 covers 16 residues. The CDR3 region is CASSKASGKAYNEQFF. CDR3 coding DNA: TGTGCCAGCAGCAAGGCGAGCGGCAAAGCCTACAATGAGCAGTTCTTC.

This clone was observed a single time. The rearrangement joins TRBV7-2 to TRBJ2-3; 10 bases are shared with TRBD1. CDR1 is SGHTA, CDR2 FQGNSA, per germline. The CDR3 is 16 residues long. Trimming cost V 5 bases and J 1 base; bases outside gene matches: 6. DNA of the CDR3: TGTGCCAGCAGCCCGGGACAGGGGTCGGGCACAGATACGCAGTATTTT. Translation gives CASSPGQGSGTDTQYF.

This clone came up a few times. J is TRBJ2-1 and V is TRBV4-1; no reliable D call. The V gene lost 2 bases and the J gene lost 0 bases, with 8 bases spanning the gap. The V gene's germline CDR1 is MGHRA and CDR2 YSYEKL. The CDR3 runs to 15 residues. The CDR3: CASSQSDNSYNEQFF. DNA of the CDR3: TGCGCCAGCAGCCAAAGTGACAACTCCTACAATGAGCAGTTCTTC.

The gene calls are TRBV4-3 and TRBJ2-3, with 10 bases that match TRBD2. The CDR3 has 16 residues. V shed 4 bases, J shed 7 bases, and the junction held 11 bases outside the gene matches. In germline, CDR1 is LGHNA, CDR2 YSLEER. For the CDR3, the DNA is TGCGCCAGCAGCCCTTCAGCGGGAGGGCCATCGTATACGCAGTATTTT. This sequence encodes CASSPSAGGPSYTQYF.

V and J are TRBV3-1 (or the pseudogene TRBV3-2) and TRBJ1-1; no reliable D call. The germline V gene has CDR1 LGHDT and CDR2 YNNKEL (reference sequence). Trimming removed 0 bases from V and 1 base from J, with 12 bases in between. This CDR3 spans 16 amino acids. CDR3 bases: TGTGCCAGCAGCCAAGAGGGGAAAGGGAGGAACACTGAAGCTTTCTTT. Translated: CASSQEGKGRNTEAFF.

The rearrangement joins TRBV19 to TRBJ2-7, with 14 bases matching TRBD2. The CDR3 covers 16 residues. V lost 4 bases and J lost 3; bases outside the gene matches: 5. Germline CDR1 and CDR2: LNHDA and SQIVND (reference sequence). In nucleotides, the CDR3 is TGTGCCAGTAGTACCCTAGGGACTAGCGGGAGCTACGAGCAGTACTTC. It encodes CASSTLGTSGSYEQYF.

This sequence joins TRBV9 and TRBJ2-2; no firm D call. V lost 3 bases and J lost 3, with 9 bases in between. Germline V gives CDR1 SGDLS, CDR2 YYNGEE. CDR3 length: 14 residues. The CDR3, as DNA: TGTGCCAGCAGCGAATCGTTATACACCGGGGAGCTGTTTTTT. The encoded protein is CASSESLYTGELFF.

Written as DNA, the CDR3 is TGTGCCAGCAGCCCTGTGGGAGGGGTGGACTATGGCTACACCTTC. As protein: CASSPVGGVDYGYTF. This chain links TRBV5-6 with TRBJ1-2, with a possible D match to TRBD1 (5 bases). CDR3 length equals 15 residues. Germline lookup yields CDR1 SGHDT and CDR2 YYEEEE. The germline V and J ends were trimmed by 4 bases and 3 bases, with 16 bases remaining between them.

The chain recombines TRBV18 with TRBJ2-6, with TRBD2 identical over 7 bases. The germline V gene encodes CDR1 KGHSH and CDR2 LQKENI. The CDR3 loop spans 18 amino acids. Trimming took 2 bases from V and 0 from J; bases not matched to a gene: 7. In DNA, the CDR3 is TGTGCCAGCTCACCAGGGCTAGCGGAGACCTCTGGGGCCAACGTCCTGACTTTC. Translation: CASSPGLAETSGANVLTF.

CDR3 loop: CASSPGTRINEQFF. CDR3 coding DNA: TGTGCCAGCAGCCCCGGGACTAGAATTAATGAGCAGTTCTTC. V and J are TRBV28 and TRBJ2-1; 8 bases line up with TRBD2. CDR3 length: 14 amino acids. Germline V gene lookup returns CDR1 MDHEN and CDR2 SYDVKM. Trimming cost V 6 bases and J 7 bases; bases outside gene matches: 8.

This clone has a count of ten or more. This sequence joins TRBV2 and TRBJ2-7; 9 positions match TRBD2. The J segment lost 2 bases and the V segment lost 1 base, leaving 3 bases of the junction unmatched. CDR1 and CDR2 from the germline V gene are SNHLY and FYNNEI. This CDR3 has 15 amino acids. As DNA, the CDR3 is TGTGCCAGCAGTGAAGGGACTAGCGAGACCTACGAGCAGTACTTC. Translation gives CASSEGTSETYEQYF.

The V gene is TRBV11-2, the J gene TRBJ2-2; 12 positions agree with TRBD1. Trimming cost V 6 bases and J 6 bases; bases outside gene matches: 11. CDR1 SGHAT and CDR2 FQNNGV come from the germline V gene. The CDR3 sequence is 17 residues long. CDR3 coding DNA: TGTGCCAGCAGATCACCGGGACAGGGGGCGATGGCCGGGGAGCTGTTTTTT. Amino acids: CASRSPGQGAMAGELFF.

This clone has only one observation. The rearrangement uses TRBV28 and TRBJ2-7, with 9 bases identical to TRBD2. Unmatched junction bases numbered 9, after V lost 8 bases and J lost 4 bases. This CDR3 has 14 amino acids. The germline V gene encodes CDR1 MDHEN and CDR2 SYDVKM. The CDR3 nucleotides read TGTGCCAGCGGGGCTAGCGGGACGAGGTACGAGCAGTACTTC. It codes for CASGASGTRYEQYF.

The chain uses TRBV3-1 (or the pseudogene TRBV3-2) and TRBJ2-3, with 10 bases matching TRBD2. The CDR3 sequence is 15 residues long. V was clipped by 6 bases and J by 3 bases; unmatched bases: 6. Germline V gene lookup returns CDR1 LGHDT and CDR2 YNNKEL (reference sequence). The CDR3 sequence is CASSLAGVGTDTQYF. The DNA for the CDR3 is TGTGCCAGCAGTCTAGCGGGAGTCGGGACAGATACGCAGTATTTT.

The sample holds a few counts of this clone. The chain recombines TRBV5-1 with TRBJ2-1; perhaps TRBD2 as D (6 bases). Germline V CDR1 and CDR2: SGHRS, YFSETQ. Trimming took 2 bases from V and 0 from J, leaving 9 bases between them. This CDR3 region has 15 residues. The CDR3 loop is CASSFQGGSYNEQFF. As DNA, the CDR3 is TGCGCCAGCAGCTTCCAGGGAGGCTCCTACAATGAGCAGTTCTTC.

The chain links TRBV7-9 to TRBJ2-7; 10 bases are a match to TRBD2. The CDR3 spans 15 residues. The germline CDR1 and CDR2 sequences are SEHNR and FQNEAQ (reference sequence). With V trimmed by 4 bases and J by 0 bases, 3 bases remained unmatched. CDR3 bases: TGTGCCAGCAGCTCCGGACTAGCGGCCTCCTACGAGCAGTACTTC. Translating gives CASSSGLAASYEQYF.

In its sample, this clone was seen a few times. The chain joins TRBV18 to TRBJ2-2, with a possible D match to TRBD2 (5 bases). Trimming cost V 3 bases and J 5 bases, with 13 bases left between them. CDR3 length equals 15 residues. The germline V gene encodes CDR1 KGHSH and CDR2 LQKENI. The CDR3 sequence: CASSPSLEGTGELFF. The CDR3 nucleotides are TGTGCCAGCTCACCCTCACTAGAAGGAACCGGGGAGCTGTTTTTT.

The chain recombines TRBV28 with TRBJ1-2, with D uncertain. This CDR3 is 12 amino acids long. Trimming stripped 6 bases from V and 8 bases from J, with 13 bases between. Germline loops: CDR1 MDHEN, CDR2 SYDVKM. Here the CDR3 reads CASSPGKWGYTF. In DNA form, the CDR3 reads TGTGCCAGCAGCCCCGGTAAATGGGGCTACACCTTC.

As to this clone: This same CDR3 is encoded by further DNA sequences in the sample. The chain employs TRBV27 and TRBJ1-4, with D perhaps matching TRBD1 (5 bases). The CDR3 length is 15 residues. Germline assignment: CDR1 MNHEY and CDR2 SMNVEV (reference sequence). Between the trimmed V and J ends, which lost 6 bases and 4 bases, there was a span of 15 bases. The chain's CDR3 is CASSPRDSLNEKLFF. The CDR3, as DNA: TGTGCCAGCAGCCCCCGAGACAGTCTTAATGAAAAACTGTTTTTT.

Only one count was recorded for this clone. The same CDR3 arises from other DNA sequences in this sample as well. CDR3 coding DNA: TGTGCCAGCAGCCAAGATGGGACTAGCGGGAGTTACGAGCAGTACTTC. Its translation: CASSQDGTSGSYEQYF. The chain joins TRBV4-2 to TRBJ2-7, with 14 bases identical to TRBD2. The V segment lost 0 bases and the J segment 4 bases; nucleotides outside the gene matches: 2. In germline, CDR1 is LGHNA, CDR2 YNFKEQ. The CDR3 totals 16 residues.

V gene TRBV6-6 combines with J gene TRBJ2-7, with D possibly TRBD2 on 7 matching bases. CDR1 and CDR2 from the germline V gene are MNHNY and SVGAGI (reference sequence). The length of the CDR3 is 14 residues. V was trimmed by 2 bases and J by 8 bases, leaving 16 bases between them. The CDR3 coding sequence is TGTGCCAGCAGTTACGCGGGGGCTTTCGTACAGCAGTACTTC. This translates into CASSYAGAFVQQYF.